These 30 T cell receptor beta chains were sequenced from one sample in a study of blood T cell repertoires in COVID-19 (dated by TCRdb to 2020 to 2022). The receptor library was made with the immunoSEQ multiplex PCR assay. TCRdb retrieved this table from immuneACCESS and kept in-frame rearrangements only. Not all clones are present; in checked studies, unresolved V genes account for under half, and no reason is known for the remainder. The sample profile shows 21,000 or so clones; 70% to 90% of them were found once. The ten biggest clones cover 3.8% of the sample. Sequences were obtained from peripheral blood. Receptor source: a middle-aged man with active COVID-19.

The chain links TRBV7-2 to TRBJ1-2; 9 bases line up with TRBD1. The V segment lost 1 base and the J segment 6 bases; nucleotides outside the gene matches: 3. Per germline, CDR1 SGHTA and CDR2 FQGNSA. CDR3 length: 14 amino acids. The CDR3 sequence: CASSLGDRVHGYTF. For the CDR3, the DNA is TGTGCCAGCAGCTTAGGGGACAGGGTGCATGGCTACACCTTC.

The CDR3 DNA reads TGTGCCTGGAGTGTAGGGCAGGGGGTCCAGCCCCAGCATTTT. Protein product: CAWSVGQGVQPQHF. The chain uses TRBV30 and TRBJ1-5; 7 nucleotides agree with TRBD1. Germline V gene sequence: CDR1 GTSNPN, CDR2 SVGIG (reference sequence). This CDR3 contains 14 residues. Trimming took 0 bases from V and 7 from J; bases not matched to a gene: 6.

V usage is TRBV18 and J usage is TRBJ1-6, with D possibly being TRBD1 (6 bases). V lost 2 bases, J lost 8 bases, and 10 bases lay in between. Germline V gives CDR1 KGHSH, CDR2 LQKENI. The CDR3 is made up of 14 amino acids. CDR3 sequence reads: CASSPDTGYSPLHF. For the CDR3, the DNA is TGTGCCAGCTCACCAGACACAGGGTATTCACCCCTCCACTTT.

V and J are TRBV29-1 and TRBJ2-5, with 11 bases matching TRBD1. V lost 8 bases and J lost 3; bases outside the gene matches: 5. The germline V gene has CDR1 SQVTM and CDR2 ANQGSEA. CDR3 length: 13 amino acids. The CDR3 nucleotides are TGCAGCCACTGGACAGGGGGCGAAGAGACCCAGTACTTC. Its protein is CSHWTGGEETQYF. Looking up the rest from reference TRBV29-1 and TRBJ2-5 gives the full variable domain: SAVISQKPSRDICQRGTSLTIQCQVDSQVTMMFWYRQQPGQSLTLIATANQGSEATYESGFVIDKFPISRPNLTFSTLTVSNMSPEDSSIYLCSHWTGGEETQYFGPGTRLLVL.

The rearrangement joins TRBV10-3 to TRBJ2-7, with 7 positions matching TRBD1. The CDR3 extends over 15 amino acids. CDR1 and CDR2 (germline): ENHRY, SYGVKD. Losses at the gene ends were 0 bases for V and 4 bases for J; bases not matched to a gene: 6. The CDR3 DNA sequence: TGTGCCATCAGTGAGTCTCCGGGACAGACTTACGAGCAGTACTTC. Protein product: CAISESPGQTYEQYF.

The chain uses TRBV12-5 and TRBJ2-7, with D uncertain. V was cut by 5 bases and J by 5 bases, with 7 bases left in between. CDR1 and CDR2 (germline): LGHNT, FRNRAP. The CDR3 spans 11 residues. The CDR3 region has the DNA TGTGCTAGTGGTCCTCAGGACGAGCAGTACTTC. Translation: CASGPQDEQYF.

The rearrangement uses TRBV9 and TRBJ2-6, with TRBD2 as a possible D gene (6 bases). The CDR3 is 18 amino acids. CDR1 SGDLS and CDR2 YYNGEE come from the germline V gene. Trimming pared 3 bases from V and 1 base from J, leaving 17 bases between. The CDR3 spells CASSAWGGVSSGANVLTF. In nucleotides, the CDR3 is TGTGCCAGCAGCGCGTGGGGCGGGGTTAGTTCTGGGGCCAACGTCCTGACTTTC.

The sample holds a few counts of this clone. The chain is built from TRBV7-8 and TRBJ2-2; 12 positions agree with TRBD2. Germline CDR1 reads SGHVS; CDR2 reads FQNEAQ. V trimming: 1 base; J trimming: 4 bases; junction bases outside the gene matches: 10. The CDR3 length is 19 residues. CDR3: CASSLGRTSGDEGTGELFF. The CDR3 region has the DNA TGTGCCAGCAGCTTAGGAAGGACTAGCGGGGATGAGGGCACCGGGGAGCTGTTTTTT.

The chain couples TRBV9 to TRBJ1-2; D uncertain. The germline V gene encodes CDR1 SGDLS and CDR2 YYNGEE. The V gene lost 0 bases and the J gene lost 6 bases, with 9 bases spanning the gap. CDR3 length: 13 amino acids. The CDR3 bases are TGTGCCAGCAGCGTAGAGGTCGGAGATGGCTACACCTTC. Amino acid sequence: CASSVEVGDGYTF.

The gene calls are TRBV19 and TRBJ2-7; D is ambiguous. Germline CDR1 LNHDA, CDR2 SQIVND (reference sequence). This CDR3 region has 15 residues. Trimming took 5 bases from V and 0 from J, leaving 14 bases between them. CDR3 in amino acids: CASSEVGAPSYEQYF. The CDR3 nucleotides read TGTGCCAGTAGTGAAGTTGGAGCCCCCTCCTACGAGCAGTACTTC.

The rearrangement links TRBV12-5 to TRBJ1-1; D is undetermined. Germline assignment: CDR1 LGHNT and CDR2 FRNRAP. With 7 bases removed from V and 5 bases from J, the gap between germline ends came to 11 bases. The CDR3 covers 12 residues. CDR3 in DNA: TGTGCTAGTGCCCCCTTGGCTACTGAAGCTTTCTTT. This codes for CASAPLATEAFF.

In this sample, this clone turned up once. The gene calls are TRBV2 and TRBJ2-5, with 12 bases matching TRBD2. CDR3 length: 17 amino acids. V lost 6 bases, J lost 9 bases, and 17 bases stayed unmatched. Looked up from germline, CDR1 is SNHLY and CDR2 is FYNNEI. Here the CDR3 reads CASRPYLAGGPGEAQYF. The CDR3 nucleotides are TGTGCCAGCAGACCCTATCTAGCGGGGGGGCCGGGGGAGGCCCAGTACTTC.

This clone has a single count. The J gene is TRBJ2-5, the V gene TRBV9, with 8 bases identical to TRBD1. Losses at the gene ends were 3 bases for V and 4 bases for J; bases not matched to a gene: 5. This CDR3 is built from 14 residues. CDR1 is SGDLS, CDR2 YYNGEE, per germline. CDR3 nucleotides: TGTGCCAGCAGCGCCTTAGGACAGGGAGAGACCCAGTACTTC. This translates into CASSALGQGETQYF.

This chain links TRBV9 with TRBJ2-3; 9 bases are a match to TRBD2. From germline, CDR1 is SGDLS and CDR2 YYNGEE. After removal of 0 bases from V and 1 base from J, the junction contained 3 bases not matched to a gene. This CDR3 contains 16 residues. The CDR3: CASSVGRGGRTDTQYF. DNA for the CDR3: TGTGCCAGCAGCGTAGGGCGGGGGGGACGCACAGATACGCAGTATTTT.

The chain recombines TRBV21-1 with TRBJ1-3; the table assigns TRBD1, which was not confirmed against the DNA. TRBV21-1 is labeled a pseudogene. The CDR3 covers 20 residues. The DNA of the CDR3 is TGTGCCAGCAGCCCCTGGGACAGGGAAGGGCTGGGTGTATTTGGAAACACCATATATTTT. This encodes CASSPWDREGLGVFGNTIYF.

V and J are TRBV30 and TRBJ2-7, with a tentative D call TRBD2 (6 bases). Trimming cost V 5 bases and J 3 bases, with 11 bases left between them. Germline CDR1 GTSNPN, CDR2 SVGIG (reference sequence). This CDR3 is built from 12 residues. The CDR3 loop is CAWGDSYYEQYF. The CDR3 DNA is TGTGCCTGGGGGGACTCCTACTACGAGCAGTACTTC.

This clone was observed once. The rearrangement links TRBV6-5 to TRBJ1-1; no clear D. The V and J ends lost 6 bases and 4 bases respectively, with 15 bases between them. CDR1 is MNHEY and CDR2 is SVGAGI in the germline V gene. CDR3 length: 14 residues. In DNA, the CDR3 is TGTGCCAGCAGAAAAACAGAATCGAGCACTGAAGCTTTCTTT. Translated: CASRKTESSTEAFF.

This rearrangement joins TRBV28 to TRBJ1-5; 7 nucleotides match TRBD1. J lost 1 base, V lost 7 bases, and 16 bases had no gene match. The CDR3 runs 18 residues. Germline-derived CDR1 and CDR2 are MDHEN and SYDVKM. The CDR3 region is CASNPGQRIRLSNQPQHF. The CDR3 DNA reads TGTGCCAGCAACCCGGGACAGCGGATCCGTTTGAGCAATCAGCCCCAGCATTTT.

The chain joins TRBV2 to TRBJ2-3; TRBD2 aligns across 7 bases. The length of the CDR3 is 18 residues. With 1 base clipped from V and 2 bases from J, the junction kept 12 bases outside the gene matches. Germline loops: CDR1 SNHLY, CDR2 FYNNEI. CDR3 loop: CASSEVGSSGEYTDTQYF. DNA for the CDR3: TGTGCCAGCAGTGAAGTTGGGTCGAGCGGGGAGTACACAGATACGCAGTATTTT.

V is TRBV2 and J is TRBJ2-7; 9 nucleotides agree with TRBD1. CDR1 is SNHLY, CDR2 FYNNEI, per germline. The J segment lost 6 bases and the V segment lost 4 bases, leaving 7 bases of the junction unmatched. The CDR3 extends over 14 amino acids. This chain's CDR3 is CASSGGTGISEQYF. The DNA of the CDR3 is TGTGCCAGCAGTGGGGGGACAGGGATTTCCGAGCAGTACTTC.

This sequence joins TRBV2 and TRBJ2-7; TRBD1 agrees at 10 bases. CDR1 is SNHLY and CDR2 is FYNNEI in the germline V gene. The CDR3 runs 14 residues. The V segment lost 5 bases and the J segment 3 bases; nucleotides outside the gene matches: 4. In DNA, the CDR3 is TGTGCCAGCAGTTGGGACAGGGGTGGCTACGAGCAGTACTTC. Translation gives CASSWDRGGYEQYF.

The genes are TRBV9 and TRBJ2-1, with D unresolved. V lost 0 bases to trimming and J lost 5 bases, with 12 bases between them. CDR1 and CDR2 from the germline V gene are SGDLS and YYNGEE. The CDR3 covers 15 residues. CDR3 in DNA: TGTGCCAGCAGCGTAGGGGCAGCAGCCAACAATGAGCAGTTCTTC. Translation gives CASSVGAAANNEQFF.

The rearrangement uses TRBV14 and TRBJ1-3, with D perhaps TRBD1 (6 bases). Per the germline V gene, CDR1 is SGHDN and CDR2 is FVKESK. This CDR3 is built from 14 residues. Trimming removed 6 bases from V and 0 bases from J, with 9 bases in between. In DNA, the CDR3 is TGTGCCAGCAGTCGACAGGACTCTGGAAACACCATATATTTT. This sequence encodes CASSRQDSGNTIYF.

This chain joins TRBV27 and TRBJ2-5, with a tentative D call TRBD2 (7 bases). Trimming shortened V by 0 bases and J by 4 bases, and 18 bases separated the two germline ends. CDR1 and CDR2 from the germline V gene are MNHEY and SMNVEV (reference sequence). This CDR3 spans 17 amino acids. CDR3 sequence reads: CASSLSPGGRPRETQYF. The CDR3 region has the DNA TGTGCCAGCAGTTTATCTCCGGGGGGCCGACCTCGAGAGACCCAGTACTTC.

CDR3 protein: CAWSKWTGGTDTQYF. CDR3 nucleotides: TGTGCCTGGAGTAAGTGGACAGGGGGCACAGATACGCAGTATTTT. The chain uses TRBV30 and TRBJ2-3, with TRBD1 matching over 9 bases. The junction had 4 bases not matched to a gene; V was cut back by 2 bases and J by 1 base. This CDR3 is built from 15 residues. Germline V CDR1 and CDR2: GTSNPN, SVGIG (reference sequence). The full variable domain, rest sourced from reference TRBV30 and TRBJ2-3, is SQTIHQWPATLVQPVGSPLSLECTVEGTSNPNLYWYRQAAGRGLQLLFYSVGIGQISSEVPQNLSASRPQDRQFILSSKKLLLSDSGFYLCAWSKWTGGTDTQYFGPGTRLTVL.

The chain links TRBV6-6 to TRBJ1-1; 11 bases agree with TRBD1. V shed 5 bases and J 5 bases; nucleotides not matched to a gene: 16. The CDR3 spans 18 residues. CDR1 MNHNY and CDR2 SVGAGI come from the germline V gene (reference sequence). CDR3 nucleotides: TGTGCCAGCAGTCCAAGAAGGGACAGGGGGTTGGGACGGACTGAAGCTTTCTTT. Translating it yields CASSPRRDRGLGRTEAFF.

The CDR3 sequence is CASRQTGTRKEANVLTF. The CDR3 bases are TGTGCCAGTAGGCAGACAGGGACTAGGAAGGAGGCCAACGTCCTGACTTTC. V is TRBV19 and J is TRBJ2-6; the D gene is possibly TRBD2 (8 bases). This CDR3 spans 17 amino acids. The germline V gene encodes CDR1 LNHDA and CDR2 SQIVND (reference sequence). The germline V and J ends were trimmed by 6 bases and 6 bases, with 21 bases remaining between them.

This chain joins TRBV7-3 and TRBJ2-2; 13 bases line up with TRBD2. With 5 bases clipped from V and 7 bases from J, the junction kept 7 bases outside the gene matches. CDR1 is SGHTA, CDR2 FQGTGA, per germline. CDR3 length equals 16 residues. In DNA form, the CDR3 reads TGTGCCAGCAGCGGGACTAGCGGGATCGTGGGCGGGGAGCTGTTTTTT. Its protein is CASSGTSGIVGGELFF.

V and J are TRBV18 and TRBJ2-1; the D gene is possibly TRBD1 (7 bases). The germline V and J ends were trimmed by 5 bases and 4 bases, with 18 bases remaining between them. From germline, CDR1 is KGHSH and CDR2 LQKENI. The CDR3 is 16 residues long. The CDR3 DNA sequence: TGTGCCAGCTCAGAGGAGGGACAGCTAGTATACAATGAGCAGTTCTTC. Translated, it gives CASSEEGQLVYNEQFF.

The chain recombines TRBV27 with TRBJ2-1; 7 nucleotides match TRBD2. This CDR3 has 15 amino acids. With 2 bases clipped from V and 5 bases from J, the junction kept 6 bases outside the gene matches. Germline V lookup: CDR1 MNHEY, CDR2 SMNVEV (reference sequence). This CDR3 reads CASSLGGEGNNEQFF. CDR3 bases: TGTGCCAGCAGTTTAGGCGGGGAGGGTAACAATGAGCAGTTCTTC.